The rows below give T cell receptor beta chains drawn from one sample of a study of blood T cell repertoires in COVID-19. Using immunoSEQ multiplex PCR, the repertoire was profiled, and TCRdb retains in-frame clones only, with some absent. The data show about 130,000 clones, with approximately 81% seen just once and about 40% held by the top ten. Sequencing was performed on peripheral blood. The receptors derive from a man aged 35 to 55 with active or convalescent COVID-19. Both conserved end residues are part of each CDR3. The order of the fields is V gene, clone size, D gene, CDR3 length, J gene, CDR3 DNA, CDR3 protein. The D gene is left open where the match is weak. Clone size is not always given. Where it is, it says once, few, many or a class for expanded clones.

TRBV7-9	NA	TRBD2	16	TRBJ2-1	TGTGCCAGCAGCTTAATGGGACTAGCGGGAGAATCCGAGCAGTTCTTC	CASSLMGLAGESEQFF
TRBV27	NA	NA	14	TRBJ1-4	TGTGCCAGCAGTCGAGGGATCGGTAATGAAAAACTGTTTTTT	CASSRGIGNEKLFF
TRBV4-3	NA	NA	16	TRBJ1-2	TGCGCCAGCAGCCACGAAATGAGGCCTTTGTCCTATGGCTACACCTTC	CASSHEMRPLSYGYTF
TRBV28	NA	NA	14	TRBJ2-7	TGTGCCAGCAGTTTGAGTTCCGGTTCCTACGAGCAGTACTTC	CASSLSSGSYEQYF
TRBV19	NA	TRBD1	15	TRBJ2-7	TGTGCCAGTAGTATCCCTGGGGACAGTACCTACGAGCAGTACTTC	CASSIPGDSTYEQYF
TRBV25-1	NA	TRBD1	17	TRBJ2-6	TGTGCCAGCAGTACCCCGACAGGGACCTCTGGGGCCAACGTCCTGACTTTC	CASSTPTGTSGANVLTF
TRBV7-9	NA	TRBD1	14	TRBJ1-1	TGTGCCAGCAGCTTAGCGGGCAGGGGGTTTCCAGCTTTCTTT	CASSLAGRGFPAFF
TRBV6-5	once	TRBD1	15	TRBJ2-2	TGTGCCAGCAGCCACGGACAGGGAAACACCGGGGAGCTGTTTTTT	CASSHGQGNTGELFF
TRBV5-6	NA	TRBD1	16	TRBJ1-1	TGTGCCAGCAGCCTCAGGGACAGGGGCTGGAACACTGAAGCTTTCTTT	CASSLRDRGWNTEAFF
TRBV10-3	NA	TRBD2	14	TRBJ2-7	TGTGCCACCGAGATCGGGGGGGAAGGTTACGAGCAGTACTTC	CATEIGGEGYEQYF
TRBV9	NA	TRBD2	16	TRBJ2-3	TGTGCCAGCAGCCCAGGGGTAGCGGGGATCACAGATACGCAGTATTTT	CASSPGVAGITDTQYF
TRBV6-5	NA	NA	11	TRBJ2-3	TGTGCCAGCAGTTTACAAAATACGCAGTATTTT	CASSLQNTQYF
TRBV7-2	many	TRBD1	17	TRBJ1-6	TGTGCCAGCAGCCTCAATTTAAGACAGGGCTCCCTCTTGGCCCTCCACTTT	CASSLNLRQGSLLALHF
TRBV5-6	NA	TRBD1	16	TRBJ1-5	TGTGCCAGCAGCTACCGCCGGGACAGGGGGGATCAGCCCCAGCATTTT	CASSYRRDRGDQPQHF
TRBV3-1/TRBV3-2	NA	NA	15	TRBJ2-7	TGTGCCAGCAGCCAAGATTGGGGGGGGCTTGACGAGCAGTACTTC	CASSQDWGGLDEQYF
TRBV28	NA	TRBD1	14	TRBJ1-5	TGTGCCAGCAGGGAACAGGGGGGCAATCAGCCCCAGCATTTT	CASREQGGNQPQHF
TRBV7-2	NA	TRBD2	15	TRBJ2-1	TGTGCCAGCACCACCAGCGGGGGGGCTCACAATGAGCAGTTCTTC	CASTTSGGAHNEQFF
TRBV5-4	NA	TRBD2	15	TRBJ2-3	TGTGCCAGCAGTCCCGGACTAGGGATGAGTTATACGCAGTATTTT	CASSPGLGMSYTQYF
TRBV19	few	NA	14	TRBJ2-7	TGTGCCAGTAGTCAGGCAGGACTTTCCTACGAGCAGTACTTC	CASSQAGLSYEQYF
TRBV12-3/TRBV12-4	NA	NA	13	TRBJ1-1	TGTGCCAGCACCTTGACGGGTAAGACTGAAGCTTTCTTT	CASTLTGKTEAFF
TRBV27	NA	NA	13	TRBJ1-4	TGTGCCAGCAGTTTATCGCGGTTGGAAAAACTGTTTTTT	CASSLSRLEKLFF
TRBV28	few	NA	15	TRBJ2-5	TGTGCCAGCAGTTTAGCTGAGGGGCAGGGGGAGACCCAGTACTTC	CASSLAEGQGETQYF
TRBV7-6	NA	NA	14	TRBJ2-7	TGTGCCAGCAGCTTAGGCTCAGGGCCGGGCGAGCAGTACTTC	CASSLGSGPGEQYF
TRBV6-5	NA	NA	11	TRBJ2-2	TGTGCCAGCAGTCGGACCGGGGAGCTGTTTTTT	CASSRTGELFF
TRBV20-1	few	NA	11	TRBJ2-5	TGCAGTGCGGGAACAGGAGAGACCCAGTACTTC	CSAGTGETQYF
TRBV7-2	NA	NA	13	TRBJ2-7	TGTGCCAGCAGCTTGCGTCCTACCTACGAGCAGTACTTC	CASSLRPTYEQYF
TRBV18	once	TRBD1	14	TRBJ1-2	TGTGCCAGCTCACTCAACGGACAGGGCTATGGCTACACCTTC	CASSLNGQGYGYTF
TRBV19	few	NA	15	TRBJ1-6	TGTGCCAGTAGTAGGGGCCAGTGGGTGGATTCACCCCTCCACTTT	CASSRGQWVDSPLHF
TRBV18	NA	NA	14	TRBJ1-3	TGTGCCAGCTCACCGGACAGCTATGGAAACACCATATATTTT	CASSPDSYGNTIYF
TRBV18	NA	NA	13	TRBJ1-5	TGTGCCAGCTCACTTAACGGGGATCAGCCCCAGCATTTT	CASSLNGDQPQHF
TRBV6-1	NA	TRBD2	13	TRBJ2-3	TGTGCCAGCAGTGAAGGGAAGGGACTAGCGGGATATTTT	CASSEGKGLAGYF